This entry lists 2 T cell receptor beta chains sequenced from one sample in a study of shared clonotypes between healthy human individuals. Assay used: immunoSEQ multiplex PCR; TCRdb lists only in-frame clones, some missing. The sample lists 2 million to 2.5 million clones, approximately 95% occurring once. Material: naive CD4+ T cells sorted from blood. The subset is: CD45RA+ positively selected. The source is a man younger than 35 in good health.

This chain links TRBV7-9 with TRBJ2-1; D call uncertain. V was clipped by 1 base and J by 9 bases, with 7 bases between them. CDR3 length: 12 amino acids. Germline V lookup: CDR1 SEHNR, CDR2 FQNEAQ (reference sequence). CDR3: CASSLDRAEQFF. CDR3 in DNA: TGTGCCAGCAGCTTAGATAGGGCTGAGCAGTTCTTC.

This chain uses TRBV6-5 with TRBJ1-6, with 8 bases fitting TRBD1. The germline V gene encodes CDR1 MNHEY and CDR2 SVGAGI. The CDR3 is 13 residues long. V shed 7 bases, J shed 10 bases, and the junction held 6 bases outside the gene matches. The DNA for the CDR3 is TGTGCCAGCACCGCGGACAGGGCCTCACCCCTCCACTTT. Amino acids: CASTADRASPLHF.